These 20 T cell receptor beta chains came from one sample sequenced in a study of blood T cell repertoires in COVID-19. Method: immunoSEQ multiplex PCR; TCRdb's copy keeps in-frame clones and lacks some. The sample holds 200,000 to 300,000 clones, approximately 90% seen once. Material: peripheral blood. The receptors stem from a woman between 35 and 50 years old with acute or convalescent COVID-19.

V usage is TRBV18 and J usage is TRBJ2-3, with a weak D call TRBD1 (6 bases). The CDR3 contains 15 residues. Germline V gene lookup returns CDR1 KGHSH and CDR2 LQKENI. V lost 5 bases and J lost 5, with 17 bases in between. DNA of the CDR3: TGTGCCAGCTCATACGCACCAGGGGCAGGAGATACGCAGTATTTT. This translates into CASSYAPGAGDTQYF.

This clone has only a few counts. This chain uses TRBV6-5 with TRBJ1-1, with TRBD1 identical over 7 bases. Germline V lookup: CDR1 MNHEY, CDR2 SVGAGI. The CDR3 runs 16 residues. Trimming at V came to 4 bases and at J to 0 bases, leaving 8 bases not matched to a gene. DNA for the CDR3: TGTGCCAGCAGTTGGGACAGCGAAAAAATGAACACTGAAGCTTTCTTT. Translated: CASSWDSEKMNTEAFF.

About this clone itself: The germline gene is not matched at one end of the junction; a read error may be the cause. CDR3 DNA: TGTGCCAGCAGCGTAGAGATTCCTGGCAACACCATATATTTT. Its translation is CASSVEIPGNTIYF. The rearrangement uses TRBV9 and TRBJ1-3; D unclear. This CDR3 comprises 14 residues. The germline V gene has CDR1 SGDLS and CDR2 YYNGEE.

The rearrangement links TRBV11-2 to TRBJ1-3, with 8 bases aligning to TRBD1. CDR3 size: 15 residues. With 4 bases clipped from V and 1 base from J, the junction kept 3 bases outside the gene matches. Germline assignment: CDR1 SGHAT and CDR2 FQNNGV. CDR3 nucleotides: TGTGCCAGCAGCTCTCAGGGGGCATCTGGAAACACCATATATTTT. This sequence encodes CASSSQGASGNTIYF.

The chain joins TRBV27 to TRBJ2-3, with 7 positions matching TRBD1. This CDR3 contains 15 residues. Per germline, CDR1 MNHEY and CDR2 SMNVEV (reference sequence). V lost 1 base and J lost 5; bases outside the gene matches: 6. CDR3 region: CASSLFPAGGDTQYF. The CDR3 DNA reads TGTGCCAGCAGTTTATTCCCCGCAGGGGGAGATACGCAGTATTTT.

Concerning this clone itself: This sample includes further DNA sequences coding for the same CDR3. The chain combines TRBV6-5 with TRBJ1-1, with 8 nucleotides matching TRBD1. The J segment lost 2 bases and the V segment lost 6 bases, leaving 5 bases of the junction unmatched. Germline values: CDR1 MNHEY, CDR2 SVGAGI. The CDR3 sequence is 14 residues long. CDR3 coding DNA: TGTGCCAGCAGCCGGGACAGGAGAAACACTGAAGCTTTCTTT. It is translated as CASSRDRRNTEAFF.

The chain has TRBV6-1 and TRBJ2-6, with TRBD2 matching 7 bases. The V gene's germline CDR1 is MNHNS and CDR2 SASEGT. The V and J ends lost 0 bases and 2 bases, in that order; junction bases with no gene match: 1. The CDR3 runs 16 residues. CDR3 sequence reads: CASSEAGGAGANVLTF. Written as DNA, the CDR3 is TGTGCCAGCAGTGAAGCGGGGGGGGCTGGGGCCAACGTCCTGACTTTC.

This chain connects TRBV6-5 to TRBJ2-5; 8 bases are shared with TRBD1. CDR1 and CDR2 from the germline V gene are MNHEY and SVGAGI. This CDR3 has 13 residues. The trim removed 8 bases at V and 5 bases at J, leaving 7 bases unmatched. CDR3 nucleotide sequence: TGTGCCAGCTCTAGGAACAGGGGGGAGACCCAGTACTTC. Protein: CASSRNRGETQYF.

The CDR3 sequence is CASSHADQGEQYV. The DNA for the CDR3 is TGTGCCAGCTCACACGCAGACCAGGGCGAGCAGTACGTC. V is TRBV18 and J is TRBJ2-7; a possible D gene is TRBD1 (5 bases). V was cut by 4 bases and J by 6 bases, with 13 bases left in between. The CDR3 totals 13 residues. Germline CDR1 KGHSH, CDR2 LQKENI.

The chain employs TRBV9 and TRBJ2-3; TRBD2 agrees at 8 bases. With V trimmed by 2 bases and J by 2 bases, 7 bases remained unmatched. Germline CDR1 reads SGDLS; CDR2 reads YYNGEE. The length of the CDR3 is 16 residues. The CDR3 region is CASSVELAAFTDTQYF. For the CDR3, the DNA is TGTGCCAGCAGCGTGGAACTAGCGGCCTTCACAGATACGCAGTATTTT.

This chain joins TRBV30 and TRBJ1-5; D ambiguous. This CDR3 contains 17 residues. The germline V gene has CDR1 GTSNPN and CDR2 SVGIG (reference sequence). Trimming took 3 bases from V and 5 from J, leaving 23 bases between them. The CDR3 bases are TGTGCCTGGAGCCCCGCGGTCGGGGTAGAGTGGGATCAGCCCCAGCATTTT. It encodes CAWSPAVGVEWDQPQHF.

This clone was counted only a few times. The identical CDR3 is also encoded by other nucleotide sequences in the sample. The chain employs TRBV27 and TRBJ2-5; D is perhaps TRBD1 (6 bases). The CDR3 spans 12 residues. V was shortened by 6 bases and J by 9 bases, with 14 bases between the two germline ends. The germline gives CDR1 MNHEY, CDR2 SMNVEV (reference sequence). CDR3 loop: CASRTGKLSQYF. CDR3 bases: TGTGCCAGCAGGACAGGAAAGTTGTCCCAGTACTTC.

V and J are TRBV18 and TRBJ2-2; TRBD1 matches at 8 bases. V shed 6 bases, J shed 6 bases, and the junction held 3 bases outside the gene matches. Germline CDR1 is KGHSH and CDR2 is LQKENI. The length of the CDR3 is 13 residues. The CDR3 nucleotides are TGTGCCAGCTCGCAGGGGGCAGCCGGGGAGCTGTTTTTT. This codes for CASSQGAAGELFF.

This chain connects TRBV27 to TRBJ1-6; 7 bases line up with TRBD1. Per germline, CDR1 MNHEY and CDR2 SMNVEV (reference sequence). Germline trimming cut 5 bases from V and 7 bases from J; bases unmatched to any gene: 11. CDR3 length: 16 residues. The CDR3 loop reads CASSDRAGLWNSPLHF. The DNA for the CDR3 is TGTGCCAGCAGTGACAGGGCCGGATTGTGGAATTCACCCCTCCACTTT.

The rearrangement links TRBV6-5 to TRBJ1-1; 7 bases agree with TRBD1. With 4 bases clipped from V and 2 bases from J, the junction kept 7 bases outside the gene matches. CDR3 size: 15 residues. CDR1 is MNHEY, CDR2 SVGAGI, per germline. The chain's CDR3 is CASSSTGLGNTEAFF. CDR3 nucleotides: TGTGCCAGCAGTTCGACAGGGCTGGGAAACACTGAAGCTTTCTTT.

This chain links TRBV28 with TRBJ1-2; 12 bases are a match to TRBD1. Per germline, CDR1 MDHEN and CDR2 SYDVKM. The CDR3 has 14 amino acids. V gave up 6 bases and J gave up 4 bases; unmatched junction bases: 3. The CDR3 DNA follows: TGTGCCAGCAGGGGGACAGGGGGCCCCTATGGCTACACCTTC. Its protein product is CASRGTGGPYGYTF.

The chain combines TRBV21-1 with TRBJ1-5; TRBD1, as called in the table, went unchecked against the DNA. TRBV21-1 is annotated as a pseudogene. The CDR3 has 19 amino acids. The CDR3 DNA is TGTGTCCGGTCGGGGGACAGGGGGATTTTTTCTGATAGCAATCAGCCCCAGCATTTT. Encoded protein: CVRSGDRGIFSDSNQPQHF.

The chain combines TRBV19 with TRBJ2-1; maybe TRBD1 (5 bases). V dropped 5 bases and J dropped 6 bases, with 8 bases sitting between them. Germline V gene lookup returns CDR1 LNHDA and CDR2 SQIVND (reference sequence). The CDR3 runs 12 residues. The CDR3 spells CASSFTGNEQFF. The CDR3 DNA is TGTGCCAGTAGTTTCACAGGCAATGAGCAGTTCTTC. Using reference TRBV19 and TRBJ2-1 for the parts outside the CDR3, the full variable domain is DGGITQSPKYLFRKEGQNVTLSCEQNLNHDAMYWYRQDPGQGLRLIYYSQIVNDFQKGDIAEGYSVSREKKESFPLTVTSAQKNPTAFYLCASSFTGNEQFFGPGTRLTVL.

V gene TRBV6-5 combines with J gene TRBJ1-2; possible D gene TRBD1, 5 bases. The germline CDR1 and CDR2 sequences are MNHEY and SVGAGI. The CDR3 runs to 15 residues. V was trimmed by 6 bases and J by 8 bases, leaving 22 bases between them. The CDR3 nucleotides read TGTGCCAGCAGCCGACAGAGGCAGCCAACATGGGGCTACACCTTC. Protein: CASSRQRQPTWGYTF.

The rearrangement links TRBV5-5 to TRBJ1-1; tentatively, D is TRBD1 (5 bases). The V gene's germline CDR1 is SGHKS and CDR2 YYEKEE (reference sequence). Trimming took 2 bases from V and 0 from J, leaving 8 bases between them. The CDR3 length is 14 residues. The CDR3 loop reads CASSFPGMNTEAFF. The CDR3 bases are TGTGCCAGCAGCTTCCCAGGGATGAACACTGAAGCTTTCTTT.